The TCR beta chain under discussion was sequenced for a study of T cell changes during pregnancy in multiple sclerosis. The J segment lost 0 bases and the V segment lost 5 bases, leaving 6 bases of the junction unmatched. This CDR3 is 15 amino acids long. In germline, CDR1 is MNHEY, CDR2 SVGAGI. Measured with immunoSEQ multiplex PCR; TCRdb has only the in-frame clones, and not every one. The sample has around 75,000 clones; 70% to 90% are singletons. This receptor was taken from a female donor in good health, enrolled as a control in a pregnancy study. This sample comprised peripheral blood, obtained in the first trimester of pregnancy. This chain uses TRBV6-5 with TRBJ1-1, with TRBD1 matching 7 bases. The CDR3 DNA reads TGTGCCAGCAGTACCTGGACAGGTGTGAACACTGAAGCTTTCTTT. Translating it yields CASSTWTGVNTEAFF.